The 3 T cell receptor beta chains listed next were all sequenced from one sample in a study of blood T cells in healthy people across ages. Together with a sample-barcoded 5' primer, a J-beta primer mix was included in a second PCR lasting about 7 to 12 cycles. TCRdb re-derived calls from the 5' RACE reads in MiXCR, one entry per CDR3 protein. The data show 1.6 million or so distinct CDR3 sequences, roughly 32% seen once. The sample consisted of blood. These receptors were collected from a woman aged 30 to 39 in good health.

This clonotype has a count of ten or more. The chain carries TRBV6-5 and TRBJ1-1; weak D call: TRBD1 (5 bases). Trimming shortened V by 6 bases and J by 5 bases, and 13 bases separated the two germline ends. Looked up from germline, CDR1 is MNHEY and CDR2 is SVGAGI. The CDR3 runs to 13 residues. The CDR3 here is CASSPRVLTEAFF. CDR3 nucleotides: TGTGCCAGCAGCCCCAGGGTCTTGACTGAAGCTTTCTTT.

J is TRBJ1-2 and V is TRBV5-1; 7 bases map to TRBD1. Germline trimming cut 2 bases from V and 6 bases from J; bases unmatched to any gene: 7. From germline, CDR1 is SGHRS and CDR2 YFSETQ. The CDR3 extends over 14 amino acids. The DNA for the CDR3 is TGCGCCAGCAGCTTCGGAGGGGGCAAGAATGGCTACACCTTC. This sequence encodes CASSFGGGKNGYTF. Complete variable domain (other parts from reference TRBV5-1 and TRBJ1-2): KAGVTQTPRYLIKTRGQQVTLSCSPISGHRSVSWYQQTPGQGLQFLFEYFSETQRNKGNFPGRFSGRQFSNSRSEMNVSTLELGDSALYLCASSFGGGKNGYTFGSGTRLTVV.

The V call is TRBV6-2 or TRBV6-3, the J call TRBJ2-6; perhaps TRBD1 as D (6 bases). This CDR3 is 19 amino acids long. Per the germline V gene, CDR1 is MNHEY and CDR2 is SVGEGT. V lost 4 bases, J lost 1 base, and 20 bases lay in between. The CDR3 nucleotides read TGTGCCAGCAGTTCGGCGAAAAAAACTGGACAGTCTGGGGCCAACGTCCTGACTTTC. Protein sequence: CASSSAKKTGQSGANVLTF.